The 31 T cell receptor beta chains reported below all come from one sample, sequenced in a study of cytomegalovirus exposure and HLA in healthy donors. 13 Jbeta primers and 60 Vbeta primers were used for the PCR. Sequenced by immunoSEQ multiplex PCR; TCRdb stores in-frame clones only, minus some. Of approximately 150,000 clones listed, about four fifths are singletons. Sequenced: PBMCs. Source of these receptors: a man aged 18 to 29 in good health and CMV-seropositive.

V is TRBV19 and J is TRBJ1-4; D perhaps matches TRBD1 (5 bases). Trimming took off 3 bases at V and 3 bases at J, with 8 bases between the two ends. Germline V gives CDR1 LNHDA, CDR2 SQIVND (reference sequence). CDR3 length equals 14 residues. The CDR3 DNA reads TGTGCCAGTAGTATGCGGGACCCTAATGAAAAACTGTTTTTT. Its translation is CASSMRDPNEKLFF.

The rearrangement joins TRBV30 to TRBJ2-3; TRBD1 matches at 8 bases. The CDR3 is made up of 15 amino acids. V lost 5 bases to trimming and J lost 1 base; unmatched junction nucleotides: 8. Germline V gene sequence: CDR1 GTSNPN, CDR2 SVGIG (reference sequence). The CDR3: CAWDQTGAGTDTQYF. CDR3 sequence (DNA): TGTGCCTGGGATCAGACAGGGGCGGGCACAGATACGCAGTATTTT.

The chain carries TRBV10-3 and TRBJ2-7; 8 bases are shared with TRBD1. CDR1 and CDR2 (germline): ENHRY, SYGVKD. The CDR3 is 12 residues long. Trimming at V came to 8 bases and at J to 2 bases, leaving 2 bases not matched to a gene. The CDR3 DNA follows: TGTGCCATCGAGACAGGGGCCTACGAGCAGTACTTC. Translation gives CAIETGAYEQYF.

The chain couples TRBV6-5 to TRBJ2-1; 7 positions agree with TRBD1. This CDR3 has 14 amino acids. Germline V CDR1 and CDR2: MNHEY, SVGAGI. DNA for the CDR3: TGTACACCACTCGGGACAGAGATCTACAATGAGCAGTTCTTC. It translates to CTPLGTEIYNEQFF.

The chain carries TRBV27 and TRBJ2-7; a weak D match, TRBD1 (5 bases). V was pared by 5 bases and J by 2 bases, with 13 bases between. This CDR3 is built from 14 residues. Per germline, CDR1 MNHEY and CDR2 SMNVEV (reference sequence). The CDR3 nucleotides are TGTGCCAGCAGTAATCTGGACACTACCTACGAGCAGTACTTC. It translates to CASSNLDTTYEQYF.

The chain has TRBV4-2 and TRBJ2-3; a possible D gene is TRBD2 (6 bases). With 0 bases removed from V and 2 bases from J, the gap between germline ends came to 24 bases. The CDR3 loop spans 20 amino acids. Germline V CDR1 and CDR2: LGHNA, YNFKEQ. CDR3 coding DNA: TGTGCCAGCAGCCAAGAGAACGGGGTGGGCGGGACGGGTGACACAGATACGCAGTATTTT. It codes for CASSQENGVGGTGDTDTQYF.

V gene TRBV4-2 combines with J gene TRBJ2-7; 8 nucleotides match TRBD2. V shed 0 bases, J shed 5 bases, and the junction held 12 bases outside the gene matches. The CDR3 contains 17 residues. CDR1 LGHNA and CDR2 YNFKEQ come from the germline V gene. The CDR3 protein is CASSQDGPSGSDNEQYF. CDR3 in DNA: TGTGCCAGCAGCCAAGATGGGCCCAGCGGGAGTGACAACGAGCAGTACTTC.

The rearrangement links TRBV11-2 to TRBJ1-5; TRBD1 aligns across 7 bases. This CDR3 region has 13 residues. Germline CDR1 reads SGHAT; CDR2 reads FQNNGV. V lost 10 bases and J lost 4; bases outside the gene matches: 7. The CDR3 here is CATGQHLNQPQHF. The CDR3 DNA follows: TGTGCCACGGGACAGCACCTAAATCAGCCCCAGCATTTT.

The rearrangement links TRBV7-8 to TRBJ2-7; 7 nucleotides match TRBD2. The trim removed 5 bases at V and 7 bases at J, leaving 5 bases unmatched. Germline loops: CDR1 SGHVS, CDR2 FQNEAQ. This CDR3 spans 12 amino acids. This CDR3 is CASSLAGGEQYF. CDR3 nucleotide sequence: TGTGCCAGCAGCCTGGCCGGGGGGGAGCAGTACTTC.

The chain couples TRBV28 to TRBJ2-5, with D perhaps matching TRBD1 (5 bases). Trimming cost V 6 bases and J 5 bases, with 13 bases left between them. CDR1 MDHEN and CDR2 SYDVKM come from the germline V gene. The CDR3 is 13 residues long. The CDR3 bases are TGTGCCAGCAGCCCTGACAGACACGAGACCCAGTACTTC. As protein: CASSPDRHETQYF.

The chain combines TRBV5-5 with TRBJ1-2; 8 positions match TRBD1. Germline V gene sequence: CDR1 SGHKS, CDR2 YYEKEE (reference sequence). After removal of 3 bases from V and 6 bases from J, the junction contained 7 bases not matched to a gene. There are 14 residues in the CDR3. As DNA, the CDR3 is TGTGCCAGCAGCTCAGGACAGGGTGACGATGGCTACACCTTC. Translation: CASSSGQGDDGYTF.

The J gene is TRBJ1-1, the V gene TRBV2; D gene ambiguous. V was cut by 4 bases and J by 8 bases, with 11 bases left in between. This CDR3 contains 12 residues. CDR1 is SNHLY, CDR2 FYNNEI, per germline. CDR3 region: CASSGSTPEAFF. CDR3 sequence (DNA): TGTGCCAGCAGTGGGTCGACACCCGAAGCTTTCTTT.

V usage is TRBV27 and J usage is TRBJ1-5; tentative D call: TRBD1 (6 bases). The CDR3 covers 16 residues. V lost 0 bases to trimming and J lost 3 bases, with 12 bases between them. Germline V gives CDR1 MNHEY, CDR2 SMNVEV (reference sequence). The DNA for the CDR3 is TGTGCCAGCAGTTTATCTGCGGGGGCACTCAATCAGCCCCAGCATTTT. Encoded protein: CASSLSAGALNQPQHF.

The chain combines TRBV5-8 with TRBJ2-2, with D perhaps matching TRBD1 (5 bases). Trimming shortened V by 1 base and J by 5 bases, and 12 bases separated the two germline ends. Germline CDR1 and CDR2: SGHTS and YDEGEE. The CDR3 length is 15 residues. Here the CDR3 DNA reads TGTGCCAGCAGCTTGTCCGCAGGGATAACCGGGGAGCTGTTTTTT. Its translation is CASSLSAGITGELFF.

The chain links TRBV27 to TRBJ2-1; weak D call: TRBD2 (5 bases). Germline CDR1 MNHEY, CDR2 SMNVEV (reference sequence). V shed 6 bases and J shed 7 bases, with 10 bases lying between them. The CDR3 covers 12 residues. CDR3 residues: CASSQRGNEQFF. CDR3 in DNA: TGTGCCAGCAGCCAAAGAGGGAATGAGCAGTTCTTC.

The rearrangement links TRBV4-1 to TRBJ1-4, with a weak D call TRBD1 (5 bases). V was cut by 3 bases and J by 6 bases, with 17 bases left in between. Germline V gives CDR1 MGHRA, CDR2 YSYEKL. The CDR3 consists of 16 residues. As DNA, the CDR3 is TGCGCCAGCAGCCATTTTCCGGGACTGGTTTATGAAAAACTGTTTTTT. This gives the protein CASSHFPGLVYEKLFF.

The V gene is TRBV7-9, the J gene TRBJ1-2, with D possibly matching TRBD1 (6 bases). CDR1 and CDR2 (germline): SEHNR, FQNEAQ (reference sequence). V lost 1 base and J 8 bases, leaving 14 bases between the germline ends. The CDR3 runs to 14 residues. This CDR3 is CASSLDRDPRGYTF. CDR3 nucleotides: TGTGCCAGCAGCTTAGACAGGGACCCCCGCGGCTACACCTTC.

The genes are TRBV7-2 and TRBJ2-1; perhaps TRBD1 as D (6 bases). The ends were cut back, 1 base at V and 7 bases at J, with 11 bases in the middle. CDR3 size: 14 residues. Germline V gene sequence: CDR1 SGHTA, CDR2 FQGNSA. Written as DNA, the CDR3 is TGTGCCAGCAGCTTAGGGACAGCCCCTAATGAGCAGTTCTTC. This sequence encodes CASSLGTAPNEQFF. The full variable domain, completed using reference TRBV7-2 and TRBJ2-1, is GAGVSQSPSNKVTEKGKDVELRCDPISGHTALYWYRQSLGQGLEFLIYFQGNSAPDKSGLPSDRFSAERTGGSVSTLTIQRTQQEDSAVYLCASSLGTAPNEQFFGPGTRLTVL.

This chain uses TRBV6-6 with TRBJ2-7; tentatively, D is TRBD1 (6 bases). The V gene lost 3 bases and the J gene lost 4 bases, with 16 bases spanning the gap. The length of the CDR3 is 15 residues. The germline gives CDR1 MNHNY, CDR2 SVGAGI (reference sequence). The CDR3 protein is CASSYSAGQIYEQYF. The DNA of the CDR3 is TGTGCCAGCAGTTATTCCGCCGGACAGATTTACGAGCAGTACTTC.

V usage is TRBV25-1 and J usage is TRBJ2-7; D might be TRBD2 (6 bases). This CDR3 is built from 17 residues. CDR1 MGHDK and CDR2 SYGVNS come from the germline V gene. V lost 2 bases to trimming and J lost 1 base, with 18 bases between them. As DNA, the CDR3 is TGTGCCAGCAGTGAAGAAGGTAGGACGGGGAGGTCCTACGAGCAGTACTTC. Protein: CASSEEGRTGRSYEQYF.

The chain has TRBV15 and TRBJ2-7; 9 bases fit TRBD1. Trimming removed 9 bases from V and 5 bases from J; junction bases left unmatched: 5. The CDR3 extends over 12 amino acids. CDR1 and CDR2 (germline): LNHNV, YYDKDF (reference sequence). In DNA, the CDR3 is TGTGCCACAGGAACAGGGGGCGACGAGCAGTACTTC. Its protein is CATGTGGDEQYF.

The chain is built from TRBV11-3 and TRBJ1-1; D unclear. In germline, CDR1 is SGHNT, CDR2 YENEEA. Trimming shortened V by 0 bases and J by 2 bases, and 4 bases separated the two germline ends. This CDR3 is 13 amino acids long. DNA of the CDR3: TGTGCCAGCAGCTTAGATCAAAACACTGAAGCTTTCTTT. Encoded protein: CASSLDQNTEAFF. Together with reference TRBV11-3 and TRBJ1-1, the CDR3 gives the full variable domain: EAGVVQSPRYKIIEKKQPVAFWCNPISGHNTLYWYLQNLGQGPELLIRYENEEAVDDSQLPKDRFSAERLKGVDSTLKIQPAELGDSAVYLCASSLDQNTEAFFGQGTRLTVV.

The chain carries TRBV27 and TRBJ2-4, with D possibly being TRBD2 (5 bases). V lost 3 bases and J lost 4, with 7 bases in between. CDR1 is MNHEY, CDR2 SMNVEV, per germline (reference sequence). This CDR3 has 13 residues. The CDR3 protein is CASSFREKNIQYF. The CDR3 DNA is TGTGCCAGCAGTTTCCGGGAAAAAAACATTCAGTACTTC.

This clone was seen only a few times. The chain uses TRBV5-1 and TRBJ2-7, with unresolved D. CDR1 is SGHRS and CDR2 is YFSETQ in the germline V gene. V was cut by 7 bases and J by 6 bases, with 11 bases left in between. The CDR3 consists of 11 residues. This CDR3 is CASSVSSEQYF. The DNA for the CDR3 is TGCGCCAGCTCCGTCTCGTCCGAGCAGTACTTC.

The chain joins TRBV29-1 to TRBJ1-1, with no clear D. In germline, CDR1 is SQVTM, CDR2 ANQGSEA. CDR3 length: 12 residues. V dropped 6 bases and J dropped 1 base, with 9 bases sitting between them. The CDR3 loop reads CSVRLENTEAFF. CDR3 coding DNA: TGCAGCGTGCGACTGGAGAACACTGAAGCTTTCTTT.

The V call is TRBV6-1, the J call TRBJ1-3, with 7 bases lining up with TRBD1. Germline V gene sequence: CDR1 MNHNS, CDR2 SASEGT. V lost 4 bases, J lost 4 bases, and 4 bases stayed unmatched. The CDR3 runs to 14 residues. The CDR3 is CASSVGTVGNTIYF. The CDR3 DNA sequence: TGTGCCAGCAGTGTTGGGACAGTCGGAAACACCATATATTTT.

The gene calls are TRBV4-2 and TRBJ2-7; D possibly corresponds to TRBD2 (6 bases). This CDR3 contains 12 residues. V lost 1 base and J lost 7, with 8 bases in between. Per the germline V gene, CDR1 is LGHNA and CDR2 is YNFKEQ. CDR3 DNA: TGTGCCAGCAGCCAAGCAGGGAGGGAGCAGTACTTC. It translates to CASSQAGREQYF.

The chain is built from TRBV29-1 and TRBJ1-2; unclear D gene. Trimming took 1 base from V and 2 from J, leaving 11 bases between them. CDR3 length: 14 amino acids. Per the germline V gene, CDR1 is SQVTM and CDR2 is ANQGSEA. DNA for the CDR3: TGCAGCGTTGAAGTTTATGAGGGAAACTATGGCTACACCTTC. Encoded protein: CSVEVYEGNYGYTF.

The chain recombines TRBV11-2 with TRBJ2-7; 9 nucleotides align to TRBD2. Germline CDR1 and CDR2: SGHAT and FQNNGV. The V segment lost 1 base and the J segment 4 bases; nucleotides outside the gene matches: 11. CDR3 size: 17 residues. In nucleotides, the CDR3 is TGTGCCAGCAGCTTAGGCTTTCCCAAGACTAGCGGATACGAGCAGTACTTC. It yields the protein CASSLGFPKTSGYEQYF.

The chain recombines TRBV28 with TRBJ2-7; D is perhaps TRBD2 (5 bases). This CDR3 spans 16 amino acids. The germline V gene encodes CDR1 MDHEN and CDR2 SYDVKM. Trimming took off 3 bases at V and 0 bases at J, with 15 bases between the two ends. The CDR3 loop is CASSFVFGSSSYEQYF. CDR3 nucleotide sequence: TGTGCCAGCAGTTTCGTATTTGGGAGTAGCTCCTACGAGCAGTACTTC. Using reference TRBV28 and TRBJ2-7 for the parts outside the CDR3, the full variable domain is DVKVTQSSRYLVKRTGEKVFLECVQDMDHENMFWYRQDPGLGLRLIYFSYDVKMKEKGDIPEGYSVSREKKERFSLILESASTNQTSMYLCASSFVFGSSSYEQYFGPGTRLTVT.

This chain connects TRBV28 to TRBJ1-4, with 8 bases aligning to TRBD1. The CDR3 extends over 16 amino acids. Germline assignment: CDR1 MDHEN and CDR2 SYDVKM. The junction had 7 bases not matched to a gene; V was cut back by 5 bases and J by 2 bases. The CDR3 nucleotides are TGTGCCAGCAGTCTGGACAGGGTAGTGACTAATGAAAAACTGTTTTTT. It codes for CASSLDRVVTNEKLFF.